The clone carrying this T cell receptor (beta chain) was recorded at least ten times. Its specificity is not known. The data belong to a study of T cells after yellow fever vaccination. About the research overall: SMART-Seq v4 Ultra Low Input handled preparation of low-cell-number fractions.

Germline V gene data show CDR1 as LGHNA and CDR2 as YSLEER. With 4 bases clipped from V and 3 bases from J, the junction kept 3 bases outside the gene matches. This CDR3 comprises 14 residues. Findings of the study overall: Though weaker, the secondary response peaked faster, on day 5 versus 15.

Universal primer sites and UMIs were introduced during 5'RACE template-switching synthesis of TCR cDNA. TCRdb reprocessed the 5' RACE reads with MiXCR, giving one entry per CDR3 protein. The sample shows approximately 250,000 distinct CDR3 sequences, approximately 3.8% of them seen only once. The J gene is TRBJ1-1, the V gene TRBV4-3, with 9 bases lining up with TRBD1. This TCR was sampled from a man younger than 35 who received the YFV17D yellow fever vaccine. This sample comprised PBMCs, obtained 15 days after the yellow fever booster vaccination. Here the CDR3 DNA reads TGCGCCAGCAGCCTCCGGACAGGGGACACTGAAGCTTTCTTT. Amino acids: CASSLRTGDTEAFF.